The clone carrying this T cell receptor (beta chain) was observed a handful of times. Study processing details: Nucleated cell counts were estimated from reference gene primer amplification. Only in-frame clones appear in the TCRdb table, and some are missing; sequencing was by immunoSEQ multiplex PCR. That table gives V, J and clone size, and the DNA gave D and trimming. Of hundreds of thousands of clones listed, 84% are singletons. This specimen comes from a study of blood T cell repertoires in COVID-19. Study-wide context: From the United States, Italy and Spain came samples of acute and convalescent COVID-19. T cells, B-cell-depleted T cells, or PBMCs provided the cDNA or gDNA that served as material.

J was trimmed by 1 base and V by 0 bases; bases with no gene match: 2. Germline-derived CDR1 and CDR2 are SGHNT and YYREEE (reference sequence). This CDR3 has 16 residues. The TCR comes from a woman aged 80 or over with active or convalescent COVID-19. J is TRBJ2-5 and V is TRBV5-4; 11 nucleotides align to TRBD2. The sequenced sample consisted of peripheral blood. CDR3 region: CASSLGLAGSQETQYF. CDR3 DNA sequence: TGTGCCAGCAGCTTGGGACTAGCGGGAAGCCAAGAGACCCAGTACTTC. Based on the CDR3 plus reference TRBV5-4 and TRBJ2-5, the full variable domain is ETGVTQSPTHLIKTRGQQVTLRCSSQSGHNTVSWYQQALGQGPQFIFQYYREEENGRGNFPPRFSGLQFPNYSSELNVNALELDDSALYLCASSLGLAGSQETQYFGPGTRLLVL.